This TCR beta chain was profiled in a study of neurological immune-mediated disorders. Whole-study results and caveats: The highest TCR clonal expansion occurred in HTLV-1-associated myelopathy; multiple sclerosis fell below healthy controls.

Germline V gene lookup returns CDR1 DFQATT and CDR2 SNEGSKA (reference sequence). V lost 2 bases, J lost 3 bases, and 17 bases lay in between. This CDR3 has 15 amino acids. Time point: technical triplicate 1. PBMCs numbering 2 million and stored at -80 C yielded the unsorted libraries. In its sample, this clonotype was seen many times. Its target is not known. As for the cDNA, it was generated by 5'RACE with 10-nucleotide random UMIs. One entry per CDR3 protein results from TCRdb running MiXCR on the 5' RACE reads. The sample shows 40,000 or so distinct CDR3 sequences, around 10% of them seen only once.

This chain links TRBV20-1 with TRBJ2-7; D is perhaps TRBD1 (6 bases). Sequences were obtained from PBMCs. The TCR sequence derives from a man in his fifties or sixties with HTLV-1-associated myelopathy (HAM/TSP). The CDR3 DNA is TGCAGTGCTAGACCCATCGACAGGAACGGCTACGAGCAGTACTTC. It codes for CSARPIDRNGYEQYF.